The rows below give T cell receptor beta chains drawn from one sample of a study of long-term antiretroviral therapy in people with HIV. Using immunoSEQ multiplex PCR, the repertoire was profiled, and TCRdb retains in-frame clones only, with some absent. The sample yields 30,000 to 45,000 clones, roughly 78% seen once. The specimen comprised unsorted PBMCs, sampled 3.4 years after starting antiretroviral therapy. The receptors derive from a man aged 30 to 45 with HIV. Each CDR3 is given without its conserved first and last residue. D genes are given only for firm matches.

J gene	D gene	V gene	CDR3 protein
TRBJ1-1	-	TRBV5-5	ASSLDLNTEAF
TRBJ2-1	-	TRBV28	ASSLVSEQF
TRBJ1-3	TRBD1	TRBV7-2	ASSIGTGASSGNTIY
TRBJ2-3	TRBD2	TRBV4-1	ASSQALAGNTDTQY
TRBJ2-7	-	TRBV28	ASSVSSYEQY
TRBJ1-1	-	TRBV5-4	ASSSGTLNTEAF
TRBJ2-7	-	TRBV18	ASSPSYSPSYEQY
TRBJ1-1	-	TRBV5-6	ASSFRPGLHTEAF
TRBJ1-5	-	TRBV30	AWKGWNFSNQPQH
TRBJ2-2	TRBD2	TRBV7-8	ASSIPTSGNTGELF